The 29 T cell receptor beta chains presented below share a single source sample, sequenced in a study of T cell changes during pregnancy in multiple sclerosis. Assay: immunoSEQ multiplex PCR; the TCRdb copy retains only in-frame clones and omits some. The sample yields about 68,000 clones, roughly 89% seen once. This material consisted of peripheral blood, taken in the second trimester of pregnancy. The receptors derive from a female donor with multiple sclerosis, enrolled in a pregnancy study.

This sequence joins TRBV10-3 and TRBJ1-3; TRBD1 is a possible D gene (6 bases). The germline V and J ends were trimmed by 8 bases and 0 bases, with 20 bases remaining between them. Germline V lookup: CDR1 ENHRY, CDR2 SYGVKD. The CDR3 length is 17 residues. The DNA for the CDR3 is TGTGCCATCGCCCGAGGGTCCGGACAGTACTCTGGAAACACCATATATTTT. The encoded protein is CAIARGSGQYSGNTIYF.

The gene calls are TRBV4-3 and TRBJ1-5, with TRBD1 matching 7 bases. CDR1 and CDR2 (germline): LGHNA, YSLEER. With 1 base clipped from V and 2 bases from J, the junction kept 2 bases outside the gene matches. This CDR3 contains 15 residues. CDR3 sequence reads: CASSQGQGGNQPQHF. The CDR3 region has the DNA TGCGCCAGCAGCCAAGGACAGGGCGGCAATCAGCCCCAGCATTTT.

The chain recombines TRBV5-6 with TRBJ1-2; D is perhaps TRBD1 (6 bases). V lost 5 bases and J 5 bases, leaving 22 bases between the germline ends. This CDR3 region has 16 residues. CDR1 SGHDT and CDR2 YYEEEE come from the germline V gene. The chain's CDR3 is CASSRLTGSYRYGYTF. CDR3 coding DNA: TGTGCCAGCAGTCGACTCACAGGGTCGTATCGGTATGGCTACACCTTC.

This clone was seen a single time. The chain employs TRBV16 and TRBJ1-1, with TRBD1 identical over 9 bases. CDR1 KGHSY and CDR2 FQNENV come from the germline V gene. V shed 2 bases and J 4 bases; nucleotides not matched to a gene: 5. CDR3 length: 15 amino acids. The CDR3 region is CASSQGTGWSTEAFF. CDR3 coding DNA: TGTGCCAGCAGCCAAGGGACAGGGTGGAGCACTGAAGCTTTCTTT.

The rearrangement links TRBV12-5 to TRBJ1-1; 7 nucleotides agree with TRBD1. This CDR3 region has 14 residues. The germline V gene has CDR1 LGHNT and CDR2 FRNRAP. Trimming cost V 7 bases and J 1 base; bases outside gene matches: 6. The CDR3 DNA reads as TGTGCTAGTGTAAAACAGGGGAGGAACACTGAAGCTTTCTTT. Translating gives CASVKQGRNTEAFF.

The rearrangement uses TRBV2 and TRBJ1-5; 7 bases are a match to TRBD1. The germline CDR1 and CDR2 sequences are SNHLY and FYNNEI. With 6 bases clipped from V and 5 bases from J, the junction kept 10 bases outside the gene matches. This CDR3 is built from 15 residues. Written as DNA, the CDR3 is TGTGCCAGCAGCTACCGGACAGGAACGTATCAGCCCCAGCATTTT. Its translation is CASSYRTGTYQPQHF. The variable domain in full, with the rest retrieved from reference TRBV2 and TRBJ1-5, is EPEVTQTPSHQVTQMGQEVILRCVPISNHLYFYWYRQILGQKVEFLVSFYNNEISEKSEIFDDQFSVERPDGSNFTLKIRSTKLEDSAMYFCASSYRTGTYQPQHFGDGTRLSIL.

CDR3 bases: TGTGCCAGTAGTCCGGTCTCCGGACGGGGGGAAAAACTGTTTTTT. Protein product: CASSPVSGRGEKLFF. The chain couples TRBV19 to TRBJ1-4; D might be TRBD1 (5 bases). The CDR3 loop spans 15 amino acids. V was clipped by 5 bases and J by 8 bases, with 18 bases between them. Germline CDR1 and CDR2: LNHDA and SQIVND (reference sequence).

The gene calls are TRBV7-8 and TRBJ2-5, with D possibly TRBD2 on 5 matching bases. V was clipped by 5 bases and J by 3 bases, with 16 bases between them. The CDR3 runs 15 residues. CDR1 and CDR2 (germline): SGHVS, FQNEAQ. The CDR3 reads CASSPVVAGKETQYF. The CDR3 region has the DNA TGTGCCAGCAGCCCCGTTGTGGCGGGTAAAGAGACCCAGTACTTC.

The chain carries TRBV7-8 and TRBJ1-5, with TRBD1 matching 7 bases. The CDR3 sequence is 17 residues long. V was pared by 1 base and J by 4 bases, with 10 bases of the junction left unmatched. Germline values: CDR1 SGHVS, CDR2 FQNEAQ. The CDR3 DNA reads TGTGCCAGCAGCTTAGAGACAGGGCTAATCCAAAATCAGCCCCAGCATTTT. Protein sequence: CASSLETGLIQNQPQHF.

The chain links TRBV6-1 to TRBJ1-2; TRBD1 is a possible D gene (5 bases). Germline CDR1 is MNHNS and CDR2 is SASEGT. V lost 3 bases and J 6 bases, leaving 11 bases between the germline ends. This CDR3 has 13 residues. CDR3 region: CASSEMGGDGYTF. CDR3 DNA sequence: TGTGCCAGCAGTGAGATGGGGGGGGATGGCTACACCTTC.

V and J are TRBV9 and TRBJ1-2; perhaps TRBD1 as D (5 bases). The CDR3 length is 14 residues. V lost 0 bases, J lost 4 bases, and 10 bases lay in between. CDR1 and CDR2 (germline): SGDLS, YYNGEE. CDR3 in amino acids: CASSVADTRYGYTF. CDR3 nucleotides: TGTGCCAGCAGCGTAGCGGACACTCGCTATGGCTACACCTTC.

V usage is TRBV6-5 and J usage is TRBJ1-2, with 9 positions matching TRBD1. The J segment lost 2 bases and the V segment lost 5 bases, leaving 3 bases of the junction unmatched. The CDR3 contains 14 residues. The V gene's germline CDR1 is MNHEY and CDR2 SVGAGI. The CDR3 DNA is TGTGCCAGCAGTGGAGACAGGGGGAACTATGGCTACACCTTC. Translation: CASSGDRGNYGYTF.

The gene calls are TRBV5-6 and TRBJ1-1; D perhaps matches TRBD1 (5 bases). The CDR3 extends over 14 amino acids. Looked up from germline, CDR1 is SGHDT and CDR2 is YYEEEE. V lost 2 bases and J lost 0, with 8 bases in between. In DNA, the CDR3 is TGTGCCAGCAGCTTAAGGGGAATGAACACTGAAGCTTTCTTT. This translates into CASSLRGMNTEAFF. Full variable domain (remainder filled in from reference TRBV5-6 and TRBJ1-1): DAGVTQSPTHLIKTRGQQVTLRCSPKSGHDTVSWYQQALGQGPQFIFQYYEEEERQRGNFPDRFSGHQFPNYSSELNVNALLLGDSALYLCASSLRGMNTEAFFGQGTRLTVV.

The chain joins TRBV5-5 to TRBJ2-2; 7 nucleotides match TRBD2. Germline lookup yields CDR1 SGHKS and CDR2 YYEKEE (reference sequence). The CDR3 consists of 15 residues. V lost 2 bases and J lost 4; bases outside the gene matches: 5. CDR3 nucleotides: TGTGCCAGCAGCTTACTGGGAGGGAGCACCGGGGAGCTGTTTTTT. Translation: CASSLLGGSTGELFF.

The J gene is TRBJ2-7, the V gene TRBV29-1; the match to TRBD1 covers 8 bases. CDR1 is SQVTM, CDR2 ANQGSEA, per germline. V shed 7 bases, J shed 2 bases, and the junction held 10 bases outside the gene matches. The CDR3 has 14 residues. This CDR3 is CSARGQDVPYEQYF. CDR3 nucleotides: TGCAGCGCCAGGGGACAGGACGTCCCCTACGAGCAGTACTTC.

J is TRBJ1-1 and V is TRBV5-1; possible D gene TRBD1, 5 bases. From germline, CDR1 is SGHRS and CDR2 YFSETQ. This CDR3 is built from 15 residues. The V gene lost 0 bases and the J gene lost 5 bases, with 14 bases spanning the gap. CDR3 bases: TGCGCCAGCAGCTTGGGGGGGACGGGAGAGACTGAAGCTTTCTTT. Encoded protein: CASSLGGTGETEAFF.

This chain joins TRBV19 and TRBJ1-2; TRBD1 agrees at 8 bases. Per germline, CDR1 LNHDA and CDR2 SQIVND (reference sequence). The V segment lost 7 bases and the J segment 3 bases; nucleotides outside the gene matches: 1. The CDR3 sequence is 12 residues long. This CDR3 reads CASKTGDYGYTF. Written as DNA, the CDR3 is TGTGCCAGTAAGACAGGGGACTATGGCTACACCTTC.

This sequence joins TRBV6-6 and TRBJ1-1; 9 bases map to TRBD1. The CDR3 length is 14 residues. CDR1 and CDR2 (germline): MNHNY, SVGAGI (reference sequence). V dropped 2 bases and J dropped 4; count of bases not matched to a gene: 2. This CDR3 reads CASSYGDRATEAFF. In DNA, the CDR3 is TGTGCCAGCAGTTACGGGGACAGGGCCACTGAAGCTTTCTTT.

V and J are TRBV15 and TRBJ2-1; D may be TRBD2 (5 bases). The ends were cut back, 0 bases at V and 14 bases at J, with 17 bases in the middle. The CDR3 runs to 14 residues. CDR1 and CDR2 from the germline V gene are LNHNV and YYDKDF (reference sequence). The CDR3 coding sequence is TGTGCCACCAGCAGAGACGGGGTCCCGGGAAAAGAGTTCTTC. This gives the protein CATSRDGVPGKEFF.

The gene calls are TRBV4-3 and TRBJ1-1; D is undetermined. Looked up from germline, CDR1 is LGHNA and CDR2 is YSLEER. This CDR3 has 16 amino acids. Trimming cost V 4 bases and J 2 bases, with 17 bases left between them. The CDR3 DNA sequence: TGCGCCAGCAGCCGTCTGAGGTCCGCCCCAAACACTGAAGCTTTCTTT. It codes for CASSRLRSAPNTEAFF.

The gene calls are TRBV7-8 and TRBJ1-5; possibly TRBD1 for D (6 bases). The V gene's germline CDR1 is SGHVS and CDR2 FQNEAQ. Trimming removed 2 bases at V and 6 bases at J, with 14 bases between. The CDR3 covers 15 residues. The CDR3 DNA reads as TGTGCCAGCAGCTTAACCCCAGGGGTTGGTCAGCCCCAGCATTTT. Protein sequence: CASSLTPGVGQPQHF.

V usage is TRBV19 and J usage is TRBJ1-2; D possibly corresponds to TRBD1 (5 bases). The germline V and J ends were trimmed by 1 base and 2 bases, with 8 bases remaining between them. CDR3 length: 14 residues. Germline CDR1 reads LNHDA; CDR2 reads SQIVND (reference sequence). In DNA, the CDR3 is TGTGCCAGTAGTATAGCGGGGGGAAACTATGGCTACACCTTC. Protein sequence: CASSIAGGNYGYTF.

J is TRBJ2-1 and V is TRBV28; 10 nucleotides match TRBD2. In germline, CDR1 is MDHEN, CDR2 SYDVKM. The CDR3 extends over 18 amino acids. Unmatched junction bases numbered 11, after V lost 6 bases and J lost 0 bases. DNA of the CDR3: TGTGCCAGCAGCCTTTTTTTTAGCGGGGGGAGCTCCTACAATGAGCAGTTCTTC. Protein sequence: CASSLFFSGGSSYNEQFF.

The V call is TRBV5-4, the J call TRBJ2-3, with 12 positions matching TRBD2. The V gene's germline CDR1 is SGHNT and CDR2 YYREEE (reference sequence). J lost 0 bases, V lost 5 bases, and 7 bases had no gene match. This CDR3 has 17 amino acids. CDR3 DNA sequence: TGTGCCAGCAGTTCCCTAGCGGGGGGGATAAGCACAGATACGCAGTATTTT. This translates into CASSSLAGGISTDTQYF.

The J gene is TRBJ2-5, the V gene TRBV5-6, with D possibly matching TRBD1 (6 bases). Germline V lookup: CDR1 SGHDT, CDR2 YYEEEE. The CDR3 contains 14 residues. Deletions cut 3 bases from V and 2 bases from J, with 11 bases between. In nucleotides, the CDR3 is TGTGCCAGCAGCTCTACAGGGCTTCAAGAGACCCAGTACTTC. Translation gives CASSSTGLQETQYF.

This clone was counted once. This chain links TRBV9 with TRBJ2-7, with D unclear. The CDR3 runs to 12 residues. In germline, CDR1 is SGDLS, CDR2 YYNGEE. V dropped 3 bases and J dropped 4 bases, with 8 bases sitting between them. The CDR3 sequence is CASSGTPYEQYF. The CDR3 DNA reads TGTGCCAGCAGCGGCACACCTTACGAGCAGTACTTC. Together with reference TRBV9 and TRBJ2-7, the CDR3 gives the full variable domain: DSGVTQTPKHLITATGQRVTLRCSPRSGDLSVYWYQQSLDQGLQFLIQYYNGEERAKGNILERFSAQQFPDLHSELNLSSLELGDSALYFCASSGTPYEQYFGPGTRLTVT.

The chain carries TRBV4-1 and TRBJ2-7; TRBD2 agrees at 8 bases. The junction had 5 bases not matched to a gene; V was cut back by 1 base and J by 6 bases. Germline V gene sequence: CDR1 MGHRA, CDR2 YSYEKL. The CDR3 runs 14 residues. In DNA form, the CDR3 reads TGCGCCAGCAGCCAAGCGGGAGGGGCGGGCGAGCAGTACTTC. It codes for CASSQAGGAGEQYF.

The genes are TRBV30 and TRBJ1-2; D is perhaps TRBD1 (5 bases). This CDR3 has 10 amino acids. Germline V CDR1 and CDR2: GTSNPN, SVGIG (reference sequence). CDR3 protein: CTLAGRGYTF. The CDR3, as DNA: TGTACTCTGGCGGGGCGAGGCTACACCTTC. Based on the CDR3 plus reference TRBV30 and TRBJ1-2, the full variable domain is SQTIHQWPATLVQPVGSPLSLECTVEGTSNPNLYWYRQAAGRGLQLLFYSVGIGQISSEVPQNLSASRPQDRQFILSSKKLLLSDSGFYLCTLAGRGYTFGSGTRLTVV.

This clone was seen just once. The chain uses TRBV6-4 and TRBJ1-2; TRBD1 might be the D (6 bases). Germline V gene sequence: CDR1 MRHNA, CDR2 SNTAGT. The V end was cut by 6 bases, the J end by 3 bases, with 11 bases between. The CDR3 is 13 residues long. DNA for the CDR3: TGTGCCAGCAGGGCCAGGGGAGACTATGGCTACACCTTC. It encodes CASRARGDYGYTF.